The 11 T cell receptor beta chains below come from one sample, sequenced in a study of response to subunit inactivated influenza vaccine. One entry per CDR3 protein results from TCRdb running MiXCR on the RT-PCR reads. The sample includes hundreds of thousands of distinct CDR3 sequences, approximately 14% of them seen just once. The sample consisted of PBMCs from blood, taken roughly 2 weeks before vaccination. The source of these receptors is a man in his forties or fifties who received an inactivated influenza vaccine.

The rearrangement joins TRBV9 to TRBJ2-7; TRBD2 aligns across 13 bases. Germline-derived CDR1 and CDR2 are SGDLS and YYNGEE. V shed 8 bases and J 5 bases; nucleotides not matched to a gene: 13. CDR3 length equals 16 residues. CDR3 in amino acids: CASSPSLAGGPHEQYF. The CDR3 DNA reads TGTGCCAGTAGCCCATCACTAGCGGGAGGGCCACACGAGCAGTACTTC. Drawing the rest from reference TRBV9 and TRBJ2-7, the complete variable domain is DSGVTQTPKHLITATGQRVTLRCSPRSGDLSVYWYQQSLDQGLQFLIQYYNGEERAKGNILERFSAQQFPDLHSELNLSSLELGDSALYFCASSPSLAGGPHEQYFGPGTRLTVT.

V usage is TRBV27 and J usage is TRBJ2-5; 8 positions agree with TRBD2. Trimming cost V 5 bases and J 5 bases; bases outside gene matches: 10. CDR1 is MNHEY and CDR2 is SMNVEV in the germline V gene (reference sequence). This CDR3 comprises 15 residues. The DNA of the CDR3 is TGTGCCAGCAGTACAACCGGGACTAGAGGGGAGACCCAGTACTTC. Translating it yields CASSTTGTRGETQYF.

This clonotype occurred many times. This chain uses TRBV6-6 with TRBJ2-7; D remains unclear. The CDR3 is made up of 12 amino acids. In germline, CDR1 is MNHNY, CDR2 SVGAGI (reference sequence). V was pared by 2 bases and J by 6 bases, with 8 bases between. CDR3 in DNA: TGTGCCAGCAGTTACGCTCTGAGCGAGCAGTACTTC. Residues: CASSYALSEQYF.

This clonotype occurred a few times. CDR3 residues: CASRPDRSQPQHF. CDR3 DNA: TGTGCCAGCAGACCTGACAGGTCGCAGCCCCAGCATTTT. The chain employs TRBV7-9 and TRBJ1-5; tentatively, D is TRBD1 (6 bases). Germline-derived CDR1 and CDR2 are SEHNR and FQNEAQ (reference sequence). Trimming removed 6 bases from V and 7 bases from J, with 13 bases in between. This CDR3 is 13 amino acids long.

Notes on this clonotype: This may come from a read error, since a much larger clone is one base off. This chain links TRBV7-3 with TRBJ2-5, with unresolved D. The CDR3 extends over 13 amino acids. V lost 5 bases and J lost 9, with 16 bases in between. Germline CDR1 reads SGHTA; CDR2 reads FQGTGA. CDR3 DNA sequence: TGTGCCAGCAGCCCCCTACGAGGTGGGGCCCAGTACTTC. This gives the protein CASSPLRGGAQYF.

The chain is built from TRBV18 and TRBJ2-7; D is unresolved. The V end was cut by 2 bases, the J end by 10 bases, with 9 bases between. The CDR3 consists of 11 residues. Germline V gene sequence: CDR1 KGHSH, CDR2 LQKENI. The CDR3 reads CASSPETVQYF. The DNA of the CDR3 is TGTGCCAGCTCACCAGAAACTGTTCAGTACTTC. Full variable domain (remainder filled in from reference TRBV18 and TRBJ2-7): NAGVMQNPRHLVRRRGQEARLRCSPMKGHSHVYWYRQLPEEGLKFMVYLQKENIIDESGMPKERFSAEFPKEGPSILRIQQVVRGDSAAYFCASSPETVQYFGPGTRLTVT.

This clonotype was detected ten times or more. The chain uses TRBV15 and TRBJ2-2; 11 bases align to TRBD2. Germline CDR1 is LNHNV and CDR2 is YYDKDF (reference sequence). There are 17 residues in the CDR3. Trimming took 2 bases from V and 7 from J; bases not matched to a gene: 9. The CDR3 here is CATSRTSSGRRGGELFF. The CDR3 DNA follows: TGTGCCACCAGCAGAACTTCTAGCGGGAGGAGAGGCGGGGAGCTGTTTTTT.

The rearrangement uses TRBV20-1 and TRBJ1-5; a weak D match, TRBD1 (6 bases). The CDR3 has 15 amino acids. V was pared by 7 bases and J by 3 bases, with 19 bases between. CDR1 DFQATT and CDR2 SNEGSKA come from the germline V gene (reference sequence). The CDR3: CSVPNTGGINQPQHF. The CDR3 DNA is TGCAGTGTCCCAAATACGGGGGGCATCAATCAGCCCCAGCATTTT.

The chain employs TRBV3-1 and TRBJ2-7; perhaps D is TRBD1 or TRBD2 (5 bases each). The CDR3 has 15 amino acids. V lost 2 bases, J lost 5 bases, and 16 bases lay in between. Germline V CDR1 and CDR2: LGHDT, YNNKEL (reference sequence). CDR3 residues: CASSQTAGAIDEQYF. CDR3 bases: TGTGCCAGCAGCCAAACCGCCGGGGCGATTGACGAGCAGTACTTC.

This chain joins TRBV6-5 and TRBJ1-2, with TRBD1 matching 9 bases. CDR3 length: 15 amino acids. J lost 7 bases, V lost 2 bases, and 8 bases had no gene match. Looked up from germline, CDR1 is MNHEY and CDR2 is SVGAGI. Here the CDR3 DNA reads TGTGCCAGCAGTTACACCGGGACAGGGAGGGCTGGCTACACCTTC. As protein: CASSYTGTGRAGYTF.

The chain recombines TRBV6-2 or TRBV6-3 with TRBJ2-7; 7 bases fit TRBD2. CDR1 and CDR2 from the germline V gene are MNHEY and SVGEGT. The J segment lost 3 bases and the V segment lost 3 bases, leaving 5 bases of the junction unmatched. The length of the CDR3 is 14 residues. The CDR3 nucleotides are TGTGCCAGCAGTTATCTGGGAGGGGTCTACGAGCAGTACTTC. Amino acids: CASSYLGGVYEQYF.